What follows are 30 T cell receptor beta chains derived from one specimen sequenced in a study of CXCR3-negative and CXCR3-positive naive CD8 T cells. Libraries of TRB cDNA were made by 5' RACE and carried UMIs. TCRdb re-called the 5' RACE reads and shows each CDR3 protein once, DNA omitted. This repertoire includes 130,000 or so distinct CDR3 sequences. The sample comprised naive CXCR3- CD8+ T cells from blood. The subset denotes: CD45RO-CCR7+CD27+CD95- naive CD8+ T cells lacking CXCR3 (TNR3-). All receptors come from a human donor in good health. Some clones in this sample may be carry-over from other donors' samples.

The CDR3: CASSFDNEQFF. V usage is TRBV7-6 and J usage is TRBJ2-1. Germline-derived CDR1 and CDR2 are SGHVS and FNYEAQ. This CDR3 has 11 amino acids.

This chain uses TRBV20-1 with TRBJ2-1; the D gene TCRdb calls, TRBD1, cannot be checked with no DNA. The CDR3 sequence is 16 residues long. Looked up from germline, CDR1 is DFQATT and CDR2 is SNEGSKA (reference sequence). CDR3 loop: CSALGAPRVRGNEQFF.

The rearrangement links TRBV29-1 to TRBJ2-1; without DNA, the TCRdb call of TRBD2 cannot be checked. The CDR3 runs to 11 residues. Germline CDR1 SQVTM, CDR2 ANQGSEA. The CDR3 region is CSVPEAGGQFF.

V usage is TRBV27 and J usage is TRBJ1-2; without DNA, the TCRdb call of TRBD1 cannot be checked. This CDR3 has 14 amino acids. Germline V gene sequence: CDR1 MNHEY, CDR2 SMNVEV (reference sequence). The CDR3 sequence: CASSFGGDGYGYTF.

This sequence joins TRBV28 and TRBJ2-4; TCRdb picks TRBD2, but there is no DNA to check that call. This CDR3 contains 18 residues. Germline V gene sequence: CDR1 MDHEN, CDR2 SYDVKM. The CDR3 region is CASSYEKRGFLAKNIQYF.

The V call is TRBV20-1, the J call TRBJ2-7; TCRdb's assignment of TRBD1 cannot be checked, as there is no DNA. The CDR3 has 14 residues. Germline CDR1 reads DFQATT; CDR2 reads SNEGSKA (reference sequence). The CDR3 spells CSAEDSQASYEQYF.

V is TRBV12-3 or TRBV12-4 and J is TRBJ1-5. This CDR3 has 13 residues. CDR3: CASSLGQNQPQHF.

The V gene is TRBV6-2 or TRBV6-3, the J gene TRBJ2-3. The CDR3 covers 17 residues. Germline CDR1 is MNHEY and CDR2 is SVGEGT. CDR3 amino acids: CASSRTPWTATRHTQYF.

The chain links TRBV20-1 to TRBJ2-7; lacking DNA, the TRBD2 call made by TCRdb goes unchecked. Per germline, CDR1 DFQATT and CDR2 SNEGSKA (reference sequence). This CDR3 spans 13 amino acids. CDR3 in amino acids: CSARAASAYEQYF.

The chain recombines TRBV5-6 with TRBJ2-1; there is no DNA to check the TCRdb D call of TRBD2. This CDR3 has 15 residues. Germline CDR1 is SGHDT and CDR2 is YYEEEE. CDR3 protein: CASSLELAGEVEQFF.

The chain employs TRBV7-9 and TRBJ2-5; TCRdb gives TRBD1 as the D gene, but with no DNA this cannot be confirmed. Germline V gene lookup returns CDR1 SEHNR and CDR2 FQNEAQ (reference sequence). This CDR3 region has 15 residues. The CDR3 sequence is CASSQLRDGQETQYF.

The gene calls are TRBV28 and TRBJ2-5; TCRdb gives TRBD1 as the D gene, but with no DNA this cannot be confirmed. Germline CDR1 and CDR2: MDHEN and SYDVKM. This CDR3 spans 14 amino acids. The CDR3 region is CASSPPTGVETQYF. The whole variable domain, remainder taken from reference TRBV28 and TRBJ2-5, is DVKVTQSSRYLVKRTGEKVFLECVQDMDHENMFWYRQDPGLGLRLIYFSYDVKMKEKGDIPEGYSVSREKKERFSLILESASTNQTSMYLCASSPPTGVETQYFGPGTRLLVL.

This chain connects TRBV15 to TRBJ2-3; TCRdb calls TRBD2, which cannot be checked without DNA. Germline loops: CDR1 LNHNV, CDR2 YYDKDF (reference sequence). This CDR3 contains 17 residues. CDR3 residues: CATSRQVAGGPTDTQYF.

The gene calls are TRBV7-9 and TRBJ1-1; TCRdb names TRBD1, which stays unverified in the absence of DNA. In germline, CDR1 is SEHNR, CDR2 FQNEAQ (reference sequence). The CDR3 contains 15 residues. CDR3 sequence reads: CASSIRVRRDTEAFF.

The CDR3 loop is CSVGRQGRRSEAFF. The chain recombines TRBV29-1 with TRBJ1-1; TCRdb reports TRBD1, a call that lacks DNA to check it against. The CDR3 is made up of 14 amino acids. In germline, CDR1 is SQVTM, CDR2 ANQGSEA.

The V call is TRBV7-3, the J call TRBJ2-7; the D call of TRBD1 rests on TCRdb alone, since no DNA is present to check it. The CDR3 is 14 residues long. CDR1 and CDR2 (germline): SGHTA, FQGTGA. The CDR3 sequence is CASSWTGPDGEQYF.

The chain carries TRBV11-2 and TRBJ1-5; the TCRdb D gene call, TRBD1, has no DNA to confirm it. The CDR3 has 16 residues. The germline gives CDR1 SGHAT, CDR2 FQNNGV. The CDR3 loop reads CASSDTGTGGNQPQHF.

V gene TRBV5-1 combines with J gene TRBJ2-5. The length of the CDR3 is 12 residues. CDR1 is SGHRS, CDR2 YFSETQ, per germline. The CDR3: CASSEYQETQYF.

The chain couples TRBV14 to TRBJ2-5; the TRBD1 assignment by TCRdb is unverifiable without DNA. The V gene's germline CDR1 is SGHDN and CDR2 FVKESK. The CDR3 contains 16 residues. CDR3 sequence reads: CASSQEEVAGVETQYF.

The rearrangement joins TRBV7-9 to TRBJ2-1; lacking DNA, the TRBD1 call made by TCRdb goes unchecked. This CDR3 has 16 amino acids. Germline V gives CDR1 SEHNR, CDR2 FQNEAQ (reference sequence). The CDR3 protein is CASSLALGRDYNEQFF.

V is TRBV6-5 and J is TRBJ2-1. CDR3 size: 11 residues. In germline, CDR1 is MNHEY, CDR2 SVGAGI. This chain's CDR3 is CVSSYGVSQFF.

The V and J genes are TRBV4-1 and TRBJ2-1; TCRdb's D call of TRBD1 is untestable without DNA. The CDR3 has 13 amino acids. Germline CDR1 MGHRA, CDR2 YSYEKL. The CDR3 here is CASTGNDDNEQLF.

This rearrangement joins TRBV19 to TRBJ2-7; without DNA, the TCRdb call of TRBD2 cannot be checked. The CDR3 has 15 amino acids. In germline, CDR1 is LNHDA, CDR2 SQIVND (reference sequence). The CDR3 loop is CASRATSGGYYEQYF.

The rearrangement links TRBV19 to TRBJ2-5; checking the TCRdb D call of TRBD1 is not possible without DNA. Germline CDR1 is LNHDA and CDR2 is SQIVND (reference sequence). The CDR3 is 13 residues long. CDR3 in amino acids: CASSASGEETQYF. Based on the CDR3 plus reference TRBV19 and TRBJ2-5, the full variable domain is DGGITQSPKYLFRKEGQNVTLSCEQNLNHDAMYWYRQDPGQGLRLIYYSQIVNDFQKGDIAEGYSVSREKKESFPLTVTSAQKNPTAFYLCASSASGEETQYFGPGTRLLVL.

The chain couples TRBV27 to TRBJ1-1; TCRdb's D gene call, TRBD1, goes unchecked for lack of DNA. The CDR3 runs 14 residues. Germline assignment: CDR1 MNHEY and CDR2 SMNVEV (reference sequence). CDR3 amino acids: CASRLTGLNTEAFF.

V is TRBV20-1 and J is TRBJ2-7; TCRdb's D call, TRBD2, is unchecked because there is no DNA. CDR1 is DFQATT, CDR2 SNEGSKA, per germline (reference sequence). The CDR3 totals 12 residues. CDR3 protein: CSAPRGGYEQYF.

The chain uses TRBV4-3 and TRBJ1-2; TCRdb's D gene call, TRBD1, goes unchecked for lack of DNA. CDR1 and CDR2 from the germline V gene are LGHNA and YSLEER. The CDR3 has 17 amino acids. This CDR3 is CASSQGAGTGKIYGYTF.

The rearrangement links TRBV29-1 to TRBJ2-4; with no DNA, the TCRdb D assignment of TRBD1 cannot be verified. Germline CDR1 SQVTM, CDR2 ANQGSEA. This CDR3 is built from 16 residues. The CDR3 region is CSVEETGSLAKNIQYF.

V usage is TRBV28 and J usage is TRBJ2-5; TCRdb names TRBD1, which stays unverified in the absence of DNA. The CDR3 covers 17 residues. In germline, CDR1 is MDHEN, CDR2 SYDVKM. The CDR3 region is CASSTALYGQAQETQYF.

The chain joins TRBV20-1 to TRBJ2-2; there is no DNA to check the TCRdb D call of TRBD1. The germline V gene has CDR1 DFQATT and CDR2 SNEGSKA (reference sequence). This CDR3 region has 15 residues. The CDR3 reads CSARAGTGDTGELFF.